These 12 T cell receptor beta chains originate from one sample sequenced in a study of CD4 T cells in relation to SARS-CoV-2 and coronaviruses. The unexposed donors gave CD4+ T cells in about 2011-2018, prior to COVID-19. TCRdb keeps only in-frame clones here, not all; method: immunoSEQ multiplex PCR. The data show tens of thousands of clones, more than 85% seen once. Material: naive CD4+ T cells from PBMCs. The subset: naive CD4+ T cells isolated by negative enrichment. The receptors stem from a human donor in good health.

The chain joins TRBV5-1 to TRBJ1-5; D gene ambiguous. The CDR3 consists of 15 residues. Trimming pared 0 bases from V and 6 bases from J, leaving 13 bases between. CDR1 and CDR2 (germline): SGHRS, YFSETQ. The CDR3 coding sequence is TGCGCCAGCAGCTTGGATCCGACTGGAGGTCAGCCCCAGCATTTT. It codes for CASSLDPTGGQPQHF.

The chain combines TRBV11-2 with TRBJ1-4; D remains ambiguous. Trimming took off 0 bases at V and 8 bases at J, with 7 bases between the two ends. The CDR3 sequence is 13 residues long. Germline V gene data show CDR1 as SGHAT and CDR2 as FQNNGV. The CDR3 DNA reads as TGTGCCAGCAGCTTAGATCGAGTGGAAAAACTGTTTTTT. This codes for CASSLDRVEKLFF.

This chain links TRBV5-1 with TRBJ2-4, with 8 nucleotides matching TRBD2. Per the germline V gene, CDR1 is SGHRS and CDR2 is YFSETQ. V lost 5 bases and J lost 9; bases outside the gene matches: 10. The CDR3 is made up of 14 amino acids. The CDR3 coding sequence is TGCGCCAGCAGTCCCGGGACTAGTGAGAGCATTCAGTACTTC. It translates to CASSPGTSESIQYF. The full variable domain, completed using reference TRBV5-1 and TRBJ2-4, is KAGVTQTPRYLIKTRGQQVTLSCSPISGHRSVSWYQQTPGQGLQFLFEYFSETQRNKGNFPGRFSGRQFSNSRSEMNVSTLELGDSALYLCASSPGTSESIQYFGAGTRLSVL.

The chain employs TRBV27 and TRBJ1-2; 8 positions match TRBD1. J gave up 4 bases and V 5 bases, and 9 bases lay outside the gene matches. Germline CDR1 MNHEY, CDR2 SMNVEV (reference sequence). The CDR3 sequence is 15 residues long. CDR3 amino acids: CASSPRTGRAYGYTF. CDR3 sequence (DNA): TGTGCCAGCAGTCCCCGGACAGGGAGGGCCTATGGCTACACCTTC.

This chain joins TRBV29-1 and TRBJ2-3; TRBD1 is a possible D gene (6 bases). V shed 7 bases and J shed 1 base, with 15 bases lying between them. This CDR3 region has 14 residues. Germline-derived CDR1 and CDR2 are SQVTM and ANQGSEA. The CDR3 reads CSANRVPGTDTQYF. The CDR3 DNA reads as TGCAGCGCCAACAGGGTACCGGGCACAGATACGCAGTATTTT.

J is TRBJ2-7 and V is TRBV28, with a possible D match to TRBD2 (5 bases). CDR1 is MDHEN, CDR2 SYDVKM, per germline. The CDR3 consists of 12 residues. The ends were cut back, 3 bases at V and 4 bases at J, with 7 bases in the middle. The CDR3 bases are TGTGCCAGCAGTTTGAGGGCTTACGAGCAGTACTTC. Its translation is CASSLRAYEQYF.

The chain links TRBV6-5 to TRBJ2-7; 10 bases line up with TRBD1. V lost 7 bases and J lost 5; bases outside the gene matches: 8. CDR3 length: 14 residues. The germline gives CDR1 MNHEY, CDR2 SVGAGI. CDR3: CASTGTGESDEQYF. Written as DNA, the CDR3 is TGTGCCAGCACCGGGACAGGGGAATCGGACGAGCAGTACTTC.

The CDR3 coding sequence is TGTGCCAGCAGCTTGAGTAGCGGGGGCTCTGGGGCCAACGTCCTGACTTTC. It is translated as CASSLSSGGSGANVLTF. This chain links TRBV5-5 with TRBJ2-6; 9 nucleotides line up with TRBD2. The CDR3 extends over 17 amino acids. J lost 0 bases, V lost 1 base, and 2 bases had no gene match. Germline lookup yields CDR1 SGHKS and CDR2 YYEKEE (reference sequence).

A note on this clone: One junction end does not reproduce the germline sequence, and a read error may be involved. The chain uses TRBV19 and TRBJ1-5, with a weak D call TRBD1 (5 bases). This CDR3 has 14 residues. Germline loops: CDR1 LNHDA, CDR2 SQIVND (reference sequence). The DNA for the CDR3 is TGTGCCAGTAGTGTAGACCGGGGGAATCAGCCCCAGCATTTT. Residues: CASSVDRGNQPQHF.

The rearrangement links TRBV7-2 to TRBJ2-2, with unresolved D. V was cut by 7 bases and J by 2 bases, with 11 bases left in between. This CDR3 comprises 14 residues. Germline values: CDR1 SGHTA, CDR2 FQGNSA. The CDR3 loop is CASTRGSNTGELFF. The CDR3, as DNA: TGTGCCAGCACGCGAGGTTCCAACACCGGGGAGCTGTTTTTT.

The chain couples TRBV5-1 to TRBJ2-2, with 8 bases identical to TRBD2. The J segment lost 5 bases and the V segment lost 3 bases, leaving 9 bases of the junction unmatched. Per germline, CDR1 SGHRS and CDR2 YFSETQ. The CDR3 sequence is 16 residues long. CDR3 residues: CASSWGVSGGTGELFF. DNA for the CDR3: TGCGCCAGCAGCTGGGGGGTCAGCGGGGGAACCGGGGAGCTGTTTTTT. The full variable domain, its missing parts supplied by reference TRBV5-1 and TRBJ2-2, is KAGVTQTPRYLIKTRGQQVTLSCSPISGHRSVSWYQQTPGQGLQFLFEYFSETQRNKGNFPGRFSGRQFSNSRSEMNVSTLELGDSALYLCASSWGVSGGTGELFFGEGSRLTVL.

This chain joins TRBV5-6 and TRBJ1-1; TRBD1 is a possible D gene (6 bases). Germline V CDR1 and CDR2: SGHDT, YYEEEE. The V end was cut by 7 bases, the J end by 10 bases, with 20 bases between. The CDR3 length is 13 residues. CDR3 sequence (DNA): TGTGCCAGCGCCCCCGGGGGGGGGCAACGAGCTTTCTTT. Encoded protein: CASAPGGGQRAFF.